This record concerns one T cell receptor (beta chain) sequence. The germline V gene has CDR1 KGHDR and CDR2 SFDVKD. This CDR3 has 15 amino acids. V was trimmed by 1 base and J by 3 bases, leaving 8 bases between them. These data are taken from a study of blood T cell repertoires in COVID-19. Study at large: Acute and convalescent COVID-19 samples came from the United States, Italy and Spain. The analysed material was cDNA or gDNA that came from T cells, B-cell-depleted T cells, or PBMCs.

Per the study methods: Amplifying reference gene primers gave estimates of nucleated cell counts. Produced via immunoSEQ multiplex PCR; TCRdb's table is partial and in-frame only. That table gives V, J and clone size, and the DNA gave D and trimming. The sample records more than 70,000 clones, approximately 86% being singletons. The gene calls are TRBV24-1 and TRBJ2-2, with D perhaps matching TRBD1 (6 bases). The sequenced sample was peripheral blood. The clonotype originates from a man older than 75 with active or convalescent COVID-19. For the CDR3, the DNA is TGTGCCACCAGTGATTTAAACAGGGACACCGGGGAGCTGTTTTTT. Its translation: CATSDLNRDTGELFF.